This TCR beta chain derives from a study of blood T cell repertoires in COVID-19. Across the study: The United States, Italy and Spain provided the acute and convalescent COVID-19 samples. Nucleic acid was either cDNA or gDNA, and it came from T cells, B-cell-depleted T cells, or PBMCs.

Per the authors' pipeline: Amplification from reference gene primers served as the basis for estimated nucleated cell counts. TCRdb's table, derived via immunoSEQ multiplex PCR, lists solely in-frame clones and lacks some. V and J calls and clone size are as listed in that table; D and trimming were resolved from the DNA. The sample has around 170,000 clones, about 87% seen once. Seattle's enrolled individuals joined amid active infection and were then monitored longitudinally. J lost 1 base, V lost 1 base, and 9 bases had no gene match. The CDR3 is 17 amino acids. From germline, CDR1 is SGHTS and CDR2 YDEGEE.

The material sequenced was peripheral blood. The genes are TRBV5-8 and TRBJ1-1, with 8 bases aligning to TRBD1. The receptor was derived from a man aged 55 to 70 with COVID-19, enrolled during active disease. The CDR3 DNA follows: TGTGCCAGCAGCTTGTGGGGGACAGGATATTCGAACACTGAAGCTTTCTTT. It yields the protein CASSLWGTGYSNTEAFF.